Reported below is one T cell receptor (beta chain). Its specificity is not known. MiXCR, run by TCRdb on the 5' RACE reads, gives a single entry per CDR3 protein. The sample includes 300,000 to 400,000 distinct CDR3 sequences, under 30% seen only once; the top ten take about 6%. The record originates from a study of identical twins' blood T cells. Overall study results and limits: Twin repertoire similarity may partly reflect shared environment. Twins shared more top CDR3 clonotypes than unrelated donors did. V gene usage reportedly matched far better within twin pairs than unrelated donors.

The CDR3 has 16 amino acids. Trimming pared 2 bases from V and 1 base from J, leaving 14 bases between. CDR1 and CDR2 (germline): SGHAT, FQDESV (reference sequence). Donors were six healthy women in three monozygous twin pairs. The sequenced material came from PBMCs. This sequence originates from a woman aged 18 to 50 in good health. V gene TRBV11-1 combines with J gene TRBJ1-1; D not resolved. In DNA form, the CDR3 reads TGTGCCAGCAGCTTATTGGGTAATGAACGGAACACTGAAGCTTTCTTT. This sequence encodes CASSLLGNERNTEAFF.